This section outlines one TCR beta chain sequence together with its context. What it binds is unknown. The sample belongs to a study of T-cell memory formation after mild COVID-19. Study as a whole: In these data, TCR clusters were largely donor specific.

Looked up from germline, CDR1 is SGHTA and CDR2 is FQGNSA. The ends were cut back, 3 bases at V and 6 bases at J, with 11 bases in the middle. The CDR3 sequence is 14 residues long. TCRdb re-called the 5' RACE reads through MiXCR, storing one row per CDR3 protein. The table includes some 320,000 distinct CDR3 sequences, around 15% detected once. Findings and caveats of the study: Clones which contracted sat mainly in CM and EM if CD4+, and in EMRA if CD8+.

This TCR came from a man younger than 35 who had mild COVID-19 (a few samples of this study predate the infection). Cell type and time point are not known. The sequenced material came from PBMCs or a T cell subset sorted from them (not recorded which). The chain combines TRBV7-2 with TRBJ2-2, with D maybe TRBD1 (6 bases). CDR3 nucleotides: TGTGCCAGCAGCTTTACTCCAGGGGCCGGGGAGCTGTTTTTT. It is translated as CASSFTPGAGELFF.